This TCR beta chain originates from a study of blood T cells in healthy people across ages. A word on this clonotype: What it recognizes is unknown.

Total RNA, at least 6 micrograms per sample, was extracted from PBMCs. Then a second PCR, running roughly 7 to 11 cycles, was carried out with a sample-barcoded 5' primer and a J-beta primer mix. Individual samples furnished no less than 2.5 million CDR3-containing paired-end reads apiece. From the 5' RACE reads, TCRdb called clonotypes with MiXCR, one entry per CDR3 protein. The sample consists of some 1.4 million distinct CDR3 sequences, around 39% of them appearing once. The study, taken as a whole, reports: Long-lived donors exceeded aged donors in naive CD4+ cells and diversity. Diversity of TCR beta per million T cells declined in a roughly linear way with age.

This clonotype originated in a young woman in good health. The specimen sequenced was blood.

The CDR3 here is CASSTGTGHRETQYF. The CDR3 nucleotides are TGCGCCAGCAGTACCGGGACAGGACACCGAGAGACCCAGTACTTC. V gene TRBV5-1 combines with J gene TRBJ2-5; 8 bases are a match to TRBD1. Germline V CDR1 and CDR2: SGHRS, YFSETQ. V lost 5 bases to trimming and J lost 4 bases; unmatched junction nucleotides: 10. This CDR3 comprises 15 residues.